Below, 29 T cell receptor beta chains from the same sample are listed, as sequenced in a study of cytomegalovirus exposure and HLA in healthy donors. Vbeta (60) and Jbeta (13) primers were used in the PCR. The method was immunoSEQ multiplex PCR; TCRdb's version includes in-frame clones alone and lacks a portion of them. The table includes 180,000 or so clones, approximately 84% detected once. The sample taken for sequencing was PBMCs. Receptor source: a girl aged 5 to 17 in good health and CMV-seropositive.

The CDR3 sequence is CASRRDGNTDTQYF. In DNA form, the CDR3 reads TGTGCCAGCAGGCGGGACGGCAACACAGATACGCAGTATTTT. The rearrangement links TRBV6-5 to TRBJ2-3, with D possibly being TRBD2 (6 bases). The germline gives CDR1 MNHEY, CDR2 SVGAGI. Trimming left V 6 bases short and J 2 bases short, with 12 bases between. This CDR3 comprises 14 residues.

The chain is built from TRBV5-1 and TRBJ2-5; D remains unclear. Germline values: CDR1 SGHRS, CDR2 YFSETQ. The CDR3 runs to 14 residues. V gave up 7 bases and J gave up 6 bases, with 19 bases separating them. Written as DNA, the CDR3 is TGCGCCAGCGTCTCCAGCACAGCCGTGAAGACCCAGTACTTC. Its translation is CASVSSTAVKTQYF. Variable domain in full (rest from reference TRBV5-1 and TRBJ2-5): KAGVTQTPRYLIKTRGQQVTLSCSPISGHRSVSWYQQTPGQGLQFLFEYFSETQRNKGNFPGRFSGRQFSNSRSEMNVSTLELGDSALYLCASVSSTAVKTQYFGPGTRLLVL.

The chain recombines TRBV4-1 with TRBJ1-2, with 7 bases lining up with TRBD1. From germline, CDR1 is MGHRA and CDR2 YSYEKL. The CDR3 contains 16 residues. With V trimmed by 3 bases and J by 3 bases, 10 bases remained unmatched. CDR3 region: CASSHPLQGTDYGYTF. The CDR3 coding sequence is TGCGCCAGCAGCCACCCTCTACAGGGGACGGACTATGGCTACACCTTC.

This chain joins TRBV10-2 and TRBJ1-4, with 10 nucleotides matching TRBD1. The CDR3 is 13 amino acids. CDR1 is WSHSY and CDR2 is SAAADI in the germline V gene. Trimming took 8 bases from V and 7 from J; bases not matched to a gene: 4. The CDR3 spells CASRQGASEKLFF. The CDR3 nucleotides are TGCGCCAGCCGACAGGGGGCATCTGAAAAACTGTTTTTT.

The rearrangement uses TRBV20-1 and TRBJ2-1; TRBD2 might be the D (5 bases). V lost 6 bases to trimming and J lost 5 bases, with 8 bases between them. Looked up from germline, CDR1 is DFQATT and CDR2 is SNEGSKA (reference sequence). The CDR3 runs 11 residues. The CDR3 region has the DNA TGCAGTGCAGTCGGGGACAATGAGCAGTTCTTC. The encoded protein is CSAVGDNEQFF.

The rearrangement uses TRBV14 and TRBJ2-7, with D possibly TRBD2 on 6 matching bases. The V end was cut by 3 bases, the J end by 5 bases, with 14 bases between. This CDR3 contains 14 residues. The germline V gene has CDR1 SGHDN and CDR2 FVKESK. CDR3 DNA sequence: TGTGCCAGCAGCCACGGGGAGGACGACGACGAGCAGTACTTC. This encodes CASSHGEDDDEQYF.

The chain recombines TRBV18 with TRBJ1-2; TRBD1 matches at 7 bases. The germline CDR1 and CDR2 sequences are KGHSH and LQKENI. Trimming cost V 3 bases and J 8 bases; bases outside gene matches: 9. The CDR3 covers 14 residues. CDR3 bases: TGTGCCAGCTCACCCGACCAGGGGGTCTGGGGCTACACCTTC. This sequence encodes CASSPDQGVWGYTF.

The chain is built from TRBV27 and TRBJ1-2; 8 bases align to TRBD1. The CDR3 extends over 15 amino acids. Per the germline V gene, CDR1 is MNHEY and CDR2 is SMNVEV (reference sequence). J was trimmed by 6 bases and V by 6 bases; bases with no gene match: 12. The CDR3 DNA reads as TGTGCCAGCAGCCTGGTGCCAGGGGGCGCCCATGGCTACACCTTC. Amino acids: CASSLVPGGAHGYTF.

The chain combines TRBV18 with TRBJ1-2; 7 bases line up with TRBD1. This CDR3 spans 14 amino acids. Germline V gene sequence: CDR1 KGHSH, CDR2 LQKENI. V shed 2 bases, J shed 3 bases, and the junction held 3 bases outside the gene matches. For the CDR3, the DNA is TGTGCCAGCTCACCAAGAACAGGGGACTATGGCTACACCTTC. Protein: CASSPRTGDYGYTF.

V usage is TRBV21-1 and J usage is TRBJ2-7; the listed D gene, TRBD1, was not tested against the DNA. TRBV21-1 is termed a pseudogene. There are 18 residues in the CDR3. The CDR3 DNA follows: TGTGCCAGCAGCCGTGGGGACAGGGGGACCCTAGTTCCGAGCGAGCAGTACTTC. Protein product: CASSRGDRGTLVPSEQYF.

The rearrangement joins TRBV12-2 to TRBJ1-1; TRBD1 is the table's D call and was not checked against the DNA. TRBV12-2 is flagged as a pseudogene. The CDR3 has 14 amino acids. The CDR3 loop is CASRLEHLNTEAFF. In DNA, the CDR3 is TGTGCAAGTCGCTTAGAACACCTGAACACTGAAGCTTTCTTT.

The chain has TRBV7-9 and TRBJ1-2, with 7 bases aligning to TRBD1. The CDR3 loop spans 15 amino acids. Germline CDR1 SEHNR, CDR2 FQNEAQ (reference sequence). Trimming removed 1 base from V and 2 bases from J; junction bases left unmatched: 4. The CDR3 region has the DNA TGTGCCAGCAGCTTAGAGGGGGCCTGGAACTATGGCTACACCTTC. Protein: CASSLEGAWNYGYTF. Full variable domain (outside the CDR3, taken from reference TRBV7-9 and TRBJ1-2): DTGVSQNPRHKITKRGQNVTFRCDPISEHNRLYWYRQTLGQGPEFLTYFQNEAQLEKSRLLSDRFSAERPKGSFSTLEIQRTEQGDSAMYLCASSLEGAWNYGYTFGSGTRLTVV.

This sequence joins TRBV7-9 and TRBJ1-5, with 7 positions matching TRBD1. CDR3 length: 14 residues. The germline CDR1 and CDR2 sequences are SEHNR and FQNEAQ (reference sequence). Trimming took 5 bases from V and 4 from J; bases not matched to a gene: 5. DNA for the CDR3: TGTGCCAGCAGCCGGGACAGCCTTAATCAGCCCCAGCATTTT. Protein sequence: CASSRDSLNQPQHF.

The chain has TRBV19 and TRBJ2-7, with D maybe TRBD1 (6 bases). Trimming removed 1 base at V and 5 bases at J, with 15 bases between. This CDR3 region has 15 residues. Germline V gene sequence: CDR1 LNHDA, CDR2 SQIVND (reference sequence). CDR3 region: CASSIGGTPGDEQYF. CDR3 sequence (DNA): TGTGCCAGTAGTATAGGGGGGACACCTGGGGACGAGCAGTACTTC.

The chain recombines TRBV27 with TRBJ1-2, with 7 bases aligning to TRBD1. CDR3 length: 14 residues. V lost 7 bases and J lost 6; bases outside the gene matches: 11. Per the germline V gene, CDR1 is MNHEY and CDR2 is SMNVEV (reference sequence). CDR3 nucleotides: TGTGCCAGCACATCCCTGGGACAGATGGATGGCTACACCTTC. Translated, it gives CASTSLGQMDGYTF.

CDR3 region: CASSYLGRERGYGYTF. DNA of the CDR3: TGTGCCAGCAGTTATTTAGGGAGGGAGAGAGGGTATGGCTACACCTTC. The V call is TRBV6-5, the J call TRBJ1-2; no definite D call. Between the trimmed V and J ends, which lost 3 bases and 5 bases, there was a span of 19 bases. This CDR3 has 16 amino acids. Germline V gene lookup returns CDR1 MNHEY and CDR2 SVGAGI.

The genes are TRBV20-1 and TRBJ2-7; weak D call: TRBD2 (6 bases). V was clipped by 7 bases and J by 2 bases, with 9 bases between them. The CDR3 totals 11 residues. From germline, CDR1 is DFQATT and CDR2 SNEGSKA (reference sequence). DNA for the CDR3: TGCAGTGTCGGGAGCACCTACGAGCAGTACTTC. Its translation is CSVGSTYEQYF.

For the CDR3, the DNA is TGTGCCAGCAGCGTAGCCGATCTCGGGACTAGCGGGAGAAGAGATACGCAGTATTTT. Residues: CASSVADLGTSGRRDTQYF. The gene calls are TRBV9 and TRBJ2-3, with TRBD2 identical over 14 bases. Germline trimming cut 0 bases from V and 5 bases from J; bases unmatched to any gene: 11. This CDR3 is built from 19 residues. Germline-derived CDR1 and CDR2 are SGDLS and YYNGEE.

The chain uses TRBV30 and TRBJ1-6, with TRBD1 matching 7 bases. The CDR3 has 13 residues. The V gene's germline CDR1 is GTSNPN and CDR2 SVGIG (reference sequence). V lost 4 bases to trimming and J lost 8 bases; unmatched junction nucleotides: 5. Here the CDR3 DNA reads TGTGCCTGGAAAGGACAGGTCGATTCACCCCTCCACTTT. The encoded protein is CAWKGQVDSPLHF.

The chain is built from TRBV7-6 and TRBJ2-5, with 12 bases that match TRBD2. CDR1 and CDR2 from the germline V gene are SGHVS and FNYEAQ. The trim removed 2 bases at V and 5 bases at J, leaving 6 bases unmatched. The CDR3 has 16 residues. The CDR3 region is CASSLRLAGVGETQYF. Written as DNA, the CDR3 is TGTGCCAGCAGCTTACGACTAGCGGGAGTCGGGGAGACCCAGTACTTC. Together with reference TRBV7-6 and TRBJ2-5, the CDR3 gives the full variable domain: GAGVSQSPRYKVTKRGQDVALRCDPISGHVSLYWYRQALGQGPEFLTYFNYEAQQDKSGLPNDRFSAERPEGSISTLTIQRTEQRDSAMYRCASSLRLAGVGETQYFGPGTRLLVL.

This chain connects TRBV27 to TRBJ2-2; TRBD2 matches 7 bases. The CDR3 has 16 residues. Germline trimming cut 6 bases from V and 6 bases from J; bases unmatched to any gene: 13. The germline gives CDR1 MNHEY, CDR2 SMNVEV (reference sequence). CDR3 region: CASRPVGGRWAGELFF. In DNA form, the CDR3 reads TGTGCCAGCAGACCCGTCGGCGGGAGATGGGCCGGGGAGCTGTTTTTT.

V gene TRBV9 combines with J gene TRBJ2-3; TRBD2 aligns across 8 bases. CDR1 and CDR2 from the germline V gene are SGDLS and YYNGEE. This CDR3 contains 16 residues. The junction had 4 bases not matched to a gene; V was cut back by 0 bases and J by 1 base. CDR3 loop: CASSVGAGARTDTQYF. CDR3 coding DNA: TGTGCCAGCAGCGTAGGAGCGGGAGCCCGCACAGATACGCAGTATTTT.

J is TRBJ2-7 and V is TRBV28; 10 bases align to TRBD2. The V gene's germline CDR1 is MDHEN and CDR2 SYDVKM. Trimming removed 5 bases from V and 4 bases from J; junction bases left unmatched: 11. CDR3 length equals 16 residues. CDR3 sequence reads: CASSVFSGTSVYEQYF. The CDR3 DNA reads as TGTGCCAGCAGTGTCTTCTCCGGGACTAGCGTATACGAGCAGTACTTC.

This clone was counted between two and nine times. The chain is built from TRBV6-1 and TRBJ1-2; possibly TRBD1 for D (6 bases). This CDR3 spans 15 amino acids. The V gene lost 4 bases and the J gene lost 3 bases, with 15 bases spanning the gap. CDR1 is MNHNS and CDR2 is SASEGT in the germline V gene. The CDR3 protein is CASSAWTARYYGYTF. The DNA for the CDR3 is TGTGCCAGCAGTGCCTGGACAGCCCGGTACTATGGCTACACCTTC.

The sample holds one count of this clone. This rearrangement joins TRBV30 to TRBJ1-4; 7 nucleotides line up with TRBD1. Per germline, CDR1 GTSNPN and CDR2 SVGIG (reference sequence). After removal of 5 bases from V and 1 base from J, the junction contained 7 bases not matched to a gene. The CDR3 is 15 residues long. This CDR3 is CAWGHGTVTNEKLFF. In DNA, the CDR3 is TGTGCCTGGGGCCACGGGACAGTAACTAATGAAAAACTGTTTTTT.

This sequence joins TRBV7-9 and TRBJ1-2; D is unclear. V was pared by 2 bases and J by 10 bases, with 11 bases between. CDR1 and CDR2 (germline): SEHNR, FQNEAQ (reference sequence). The CDR3 has 12 residues. The CDR3 region has the DNA TGTGCCAGCAGCTTACCGGGATGGCACTACACCTTC. Its translation: CASSLPGWHYTF. Looking up the rest from reference TRBV7-9 and TRBJ1-2 gives the full variable domain: DTGVSQNPRHKITKRGQNVTFRCDPISEHNRLYWYRQTLGQGPEFLTYFQNEAQLEKSRLLSDRFSAERPKGSFSTLEIQRTEQGDSAMYLCASSLPGWHYTFGSGTRLTVV.

This clone appeared a few times. This chain joins TRBV6-1 and TRBJ1-1, with D possibly TRBD1 on 5 matching bases. Germline CDR1 and CDR2: MNHNS and SASEGT. This CDR3 region has 13 residues. The V and J ends lost 6 bases and 4 bases respectively, with 12 bases between them. The CDR3 coding sequence is TGTGCCAGCAGACGGGGGATAGGCACTGAAGCTTTCTTT. It specifies CASRRGIGTEAFF.

The gene calls are TRBV5-1 and TRBJ2-1; a weak D match, TRBD1 (6 bases). Germline CDR1 reads SGHRS; CDR2 reads YFSETQ. Trimming stripped 1 base from V and 4 bases from J, with 12 bases between. This CDR3 spans 15 amino acids. The CDR3 DNA follows: TGCGCCAGCAGCTTGACGGCAGGGGAATACAATGAGCAGTTCTTC. Its translation is CASSLTAGEYNEQFF.

Only a few counts were recorded for this clone. This sequence joins TRBV5-4 and TRBJ2-2; 8 bases are shared with TRBD2. The J segment lost 5 bases and the V segment lost 6 bases, leaving 6 bases of the junction unmatched. Germline V gene lookup returns CDR1 SGHNT and CDR2 YYREEE (reference sequence). The CDR3 is 14 amino acids. The CDR3 coding sequence is TGTGCCAGCAAGAGGACGGGGGGGACCGGGGAGCTGTTTTTT. Residues: CASKRTGGTGELFF. The variable domain in full, with the rest retrieved from reference TRBV5-4 and TRBJ2-2, is ETGVTQSPTHLIKTRGQQVTLRCSSQSGHNTVSWYQQALGQGPQFIFQYYREEENGRGNFPPRFSGLQFPNYSSELNVNALELDDSALYLCASKRTGGTGELFFGEGSRLTVL.